Presented here are 13 T cell receptor beta chains from one specimen sequenced in a study of cytomegalovirus exposure and HLA in healthy donors (dated by TCRdb to about 2017). Library method: the immunoSEQ multiplex PCR assay. A mixture of 60 forward primers for TCR Vbeta segments and 13 reverse primers for TCR Jbeta segments was used in the multiplex PCR. In its TCRdb copy, this immuneACCESS table keeps in-frame sequences only and misses some clones. Where compared with another copy, unresolved V genes explain less than half of these, and the others have no known cause. This sample comprises approximately 95,000 clones, about four fifths of them detected only once. The ten largest account for roughly 3.9% of the sample. The sample was PBMCs. The receptors derive from a woman aged 40-49 years in good health and CMV-seropositive.

The rearrangement links TRBV27 to TRBJ2-1; possibly TRBD1 for D (5 bases). V was clipped by 3 bases and J by 2 bases, with 8 bases between them. CDR1 is MNHEY and CDR2 is SMNVEV in the germline V gene (reference sequence). There are 14 residues in the CDR3. The CDR3 DNA follows: TGTGCCAGCAGTTTGCAGGGCCCCTACAATGAGCAGTTCTTC. As protein: CASSLQGPYNEQFF.

This chain links TRBV30 with TRBJ2-7; 9 nucleotides agree with TRBD2. TRBJ2-1 matches the DNA end more closely, so the J call is doubtful. The CDR3 runs to 14 residues. CDR1 and CDR2 from the germline V gene are GTSNPN and SVGIG (reference sequence). Written as DNA, the CDR3 is TGTGCCTGGAGTAAGATAGCGGGGGCCAATGAGCAGTTCTTC. The encoded protein is CAWSKIAGANEQFF.

V gene TRBV7-9 combines with J gene TRBJ2-3, with TRBD1 as a possible D gene (5 bases). Germline CDR1 is SEHNR and CDR2 is FQNEAQ (reference sequence). V was cut by 0 bases and J by 8 bases, with 6 bases left in between. The CDR3 sequence is 12 residues long. CDR3 loop: CASSLAQGTQYF. For the CDR3, the DNA is TGTGCCAGCAGCTTAGCCCAGGGTACGCAGTATTTT.

A single count supports this clone. The chain has TRBV27 and TRBJ2-7; 13 bases agree with TRBD2. The length of the CDR3 is 20 residues. V shed 5 bases and J 4 bases; nucleotides not matched to a gene: 20. Germline V gives CDR1 MNHEY, CDR2 SMNVEV (reference sequence). The CDR3 loop reads CASSPPPGLLAGGPVYEQYF. In nucleotides, the CDR3 is TGTGCCAGCAGTCCCCCCCCGGGTCTACTAGCGGGAGGGCCGGTTTACGAGCAGTACTTC.

This clone was seen only once. The genes are TRBV6-1 and TRBJ2-3; possible D gene TRBD2, 6 bases. CDR1 and CDR2 (germline): MNHNS, SASEGT. Trimming pared 4 bases from V and 1 base from J, leaving 9 bases between. This CDR3 region has 14 residues. In DNA, the CDR3 is TGTGCCAGCAGTGGGGGCGGGGGCACAGATACGCAGTATTTT. It codes for CASSGGGGTDTQYF.

This sequence joins TRBV14 and TRBJ1-5; D may be TRBD1 (6 bases). The CDR3 length is 19 residues. Trimming cost V 0 bases and J 2 bases, with 20 bases left between them. From germline, CDR1 is SGHDN and CDR2 FVKESK. The CDR3 region has the DNA TGTGCCAGCAGCCAAGAGAGGGGGTCGGCGAGGGGTGGCAATCAGCCCCAGCATTTT. It is translated as CASSQERGSARGGNQPQHF.

The chain employs TRBV10-2 and TRBJ1-2, with D perhaps TRBD1 (5 bases). The germline V and J ends were trimmed by 3 bases and 3 bases, with 11 bases remaining between them. CDR1 and CDR2 from the germline V gene are WSHSY and SAAADI. The CDR3 runs 14 residues. This CDR3 is CASSDSPGHYGYTF. DNA for the CDR3: TGCGCCAGCAGTGACTCCCCAGGGCACTATGGCTACACCTTC.

This chain connects TRBV19 to TRBJ1-3; D gene uncertain. This CDR3 has 15 residues. CDR1 is LNHDA and CDR2 is SQIVND in the germline V gene (reference sequence). The V gene lost 6 bases and the J gene lost 0 bases, with 12 bases spanning the gap. The DNA of the CDR3 is TGTGCCAGTAGCCCCCTTGCAGGCTCTGGAAACACCATATATTTT. The encoded protein is CASSPLAGSGNTIYF.

This clone appeared once. This chain links TRBV5-1 with TRBJ2-3; 10 bases agree with TRBD1. The length of the CDR3 is 15 residues. V trimming: 4 bases; J trimming: 4 bases; junction bases outside the gene matches: 6. Germline-derived CDR1 and CDR2 are SGHRS and YFSETQ. CDR3 sequence (DNA): TGCGCCAGCAGCCCGGGACAGGGGAGTGCAGATACGCAGTATTTT. It encodes CASSPGQGSADTQYF.

The chain is built from TRBV29-1 and TRBJ2-1; 14 bases are a match to TRBD2. V shed 1 base and J 10 bases; nucleotides not matched to a gene: 3. Per germline, CDR1 SQVTM and CDR2 ANQGSEA. The length of the CDR3 is 14 residues. CDR3 region: CSVEAGLAGEEQFF. The CDR3 nucleotides are TGCAGCGTTGAAGCGGGACTAGCGGGAGAGGAGCAGTTCTTC.

The V and J genes are TRBV11-2 and TRBJ2-5, with 9 positions matching TRBD2. Germline V gene sequence: CDR1 SGHAT, CDR2 FQNNGV. There are 13 residues in the CDR3. The J segment lost 4 bases and the V segment lost 8 bases, leaving 5 bases of the junction unmatched. CDR3: CASGSGRGETQYF. As DNA, the CDR3 is TGTGCCAGCGGTAGCGGGAGAGGAGAGACCCAGTACTTC. Full variable domain (missing parts from reference TRBV11-2 and TRBJ2-5): EAGVAQSPRYKIIEKRQSVAFWCNPISGHATLYWYQQILGQGPKLLIQFQNNGVVDDSQLPKDRFSAERLKGVDSTLKIQPAKLEDSAVYLCASGSGRGETQYFGPGTRLLVL.

The rearrangement uses TRBV5-1 and TRBJ2-2; maybe TRBD1 (6 bases). Germline V gene lookup returns CDR1 SGHRS and CDR2 YFSETQ. V lost 4 bases and J 2 bases, leaving 15 bases between the germline ends. The CDR3 covers 16 residues. CDR3 sequence reads: CASSPRTEINTGELFF. For the CDR3, the DNA is TGCGCCAGCAGCCCCAGGACAGAGATAAACACCGGGGAGCTGTTTTTT. Drawing the rest from reference TRBV5-1 and TRBJ2-2, the complete variable domain is KAGVTQTPRYLIKTRGQQVTLSCSPISGHRSVSWYQQTPGQGLQFLFEYFSETQRNKGNFPGRFSGRQFSNSRSEMNVSTLELGDSALYLCASSPRTEINTGELFFGEGSRLTVL.

The chain carries TRBV18 and TRBJ2-3; 12 bases are shared with TRBD2. Germline V CDR1 and CDR2: KGHSH, LQKENI. Trimming removed 2 bases from V and 4 bases from J; junction bases left unmatched: 4. This CDR3 has 16 amino acids. The CDR3 nucleotides are TGTGCCAGCTCACCAGGACTAGCGGGAAGTGCAGATACGCAGTATTTT. Amino acids: CASSPGLAGSADTQYF.